This T cell receptor beta chain was sequenced during a study of T cells after yellow fever vaccination. Study-wide results and caveats: Clones that expanded after primary vaccination mostly reappeared after the booster (less than 98% CD4, around 87% CD8). Relatively few clonotypes were ones that appeared in both CD4 and CD8 compartments. FACS-sorted repertoires might harbor abundant contaminating clonotypes from the bulk population.

This CDR3 comprises 20 residues. The V segment lost 0 bases and the J segment 3 bases; nucleotides outside the gene matches: 13. Germline V CDR1 and CDR2: MNHEY, SVGEGT. Generation of TCR cDNA used 5'RACE template switching (which added a universal primer site and UMIs). Each CDR3 protein is one row after TCRdb ran MiXCR on the 5' RACE reads. The sample consists of around 600,000 distinct CDR3 sequences, 9% to 15% of them appearing once. This clonotype was seen only a few times. No antigen is known for it. The sample consisted of PBMCs, taken on the day of the yellow fever booster vaccination. The origin of this receptor is a man aged 25-40 years who received the YFV17D yellow fever vaccine. The V gene is TRBV6-2 or TRBV6-3, the J gene TRBJ2-1; 11 nucleotides match TRBD2. The CDR3 loop reads CASSYSERALAGVSYNEQFF. DNA for the CDR3: TGTGCCAGCAGTTACTCAGAGCGCGCACTAGCGGGAGTTAGCTACAATGAGCAGTTCTTC.